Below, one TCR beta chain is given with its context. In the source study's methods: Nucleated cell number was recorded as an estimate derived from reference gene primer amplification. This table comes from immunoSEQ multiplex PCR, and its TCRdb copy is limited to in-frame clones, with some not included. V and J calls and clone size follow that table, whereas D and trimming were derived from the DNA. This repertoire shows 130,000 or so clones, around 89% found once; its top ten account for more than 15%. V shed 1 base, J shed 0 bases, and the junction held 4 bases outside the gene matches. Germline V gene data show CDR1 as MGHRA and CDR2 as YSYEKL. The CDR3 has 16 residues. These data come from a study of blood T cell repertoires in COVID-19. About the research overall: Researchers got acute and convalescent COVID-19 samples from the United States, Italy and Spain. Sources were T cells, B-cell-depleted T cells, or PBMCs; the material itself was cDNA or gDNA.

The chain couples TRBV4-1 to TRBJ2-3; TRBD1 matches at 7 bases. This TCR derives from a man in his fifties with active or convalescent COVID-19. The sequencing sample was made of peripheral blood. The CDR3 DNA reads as TGCGCCAGCAGCCAAGGAGGGGGCACTAGCACAGATACGCAGTATTTT. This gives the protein CASSQGGGTSTDTQYF.